The 6 T cell receptor beta chains below come from one sample, sequenced in a study of cytomegalovirus exposure and HLA in healthy donors. Use of 60 Vbeta and 13 Jbeta primers characterized the PCR. The assay was immunoSEQ multiplex PCR, and TCRdb's table has in-frame clones only and misses some. The sample gives approximately 200,000 clones, roughly 85% of which show up once; under 4.5% is in the top ten. The sequencing sample was made of PBMCs. The receptors originated from a woman aged 30 to 39 in good health and CMV-seropositive.

The sample holds a few counts of this clone. V and J are TRBV5-1 and TRBJ2-3, with D perhaps matching TRBD1 (7 bases). The CDR3 has 15 residues. Per germline, CDR1 SGHRS and CDR2 YFSETQ. The V gene lost 4 bases and the J gene lost 2 bases, with 14 bases spanning the gap. DNA of the CDR3: TGCGCCAGCAGCATGGGGGGACAGACCACAGATACGCAGTATTTT. Translation gives CASSMGGQTTDTQYF. Complete variable domain (other parts from reference TRBV5-1 and TRBJ2-3): KAGVTQTPRYLIKTRGQQVTLSCSPISGHRSVSWYQQTPGQGLQFLFEYFSETQRNKGNFPGRFSGRQFSNSRSEMNVSTLELGDSALYLCASSMGGQTTDTQYFGPGTRLTVL.

This clone turned up a few times. The chain couples TRBV27 to TRBJ2-3, with a possible D match to TRBD2 (6 bases). V was clipped by 5 bases and J by 7 bases, with 16 bases between them. The CDR3 has 14 amino acids. Germline V gene data show CDR1 as MNHEY and CDR2 as SMNVEV (reference sequence). The CDR3 nucleotides are TGTGCCAGCAGTCTCCAACCCCGGGACTATACGCAGTATTTT. It encodes CASSLQPRDYTQYF.

This chain joins TRBV29-1 and TRBJ2-3; D perhaps matches TRBD1 (5 bases). Trimming removed 1 base at V and 6 bases at J, with 17 bases between. The germline gives CDR1 SQVTM, CDR2 ANQGSEA. This CDR3 has 15 amino acids. CDR3 in amino acids: CSVEGGGRSADTQYF. In DNA form, the CDR3 reads TGCAGCGTTGAAGGGGGCGGCCGCTCTGCTGATACGCAGTATTTT.

This chain joins TRBV6-5 and TRBJ2-5; D may be TRBD2 (5 bases). This CDR3 spans 15 amino acids. Germline-derived CDR1 and CDR2 are MNHEY and SVGAGI. V shed 7 bases and J shed 2 bases, with 17 bases lying between them. The CDR3: CASMAGGILQETQYF. CDR3 nucleotide sequence: TGTGCCAGCATGGCGGGTGGGATTCTTCAAGAGACCCAGTACTTC.

The chain links TRBV19 to TRBJ1-1, with no clear D. Deletions cut 7 bases from V and 3 bases from J, with 15 bases between. From germline, CDR1 is LNHDA and CDR2 SQIVND (reference sequence). The CDR3 runs to 14 residues. The CDR3 nucleotides read TGTGCCAGTACCACAGTAACGACGGACACTGAAGCTTTCTTT. This gives the protein CASTTVTTDTEAFF. Together with reference TRBV19 and TRBJ1-1, the CDR3 gives the full variable domain: DGGITQSPKYLFRKEGQNVTLSCEQNLNHDAMYWYRQDPGQGLRLIYYSQIVNDFQKGDIAEGYSVSREKKESFPLTVTSAQKNPTAFYLCASTTVTTDTEAFFGQGTRLTVV.

The chain links TRBV2 to TRBJ1-1, with a possible D match to TRBD1 (5 bases). The length of the CDR3 is 15 residues. The V end was cut by 1 base, the J end by 10 bases, with 19 bases between. CDR1 and CDR2 (germline): SNHLY, FYNNEI. The chain's CDR3 is CASSEGFGEAGGAFF. CDR3 bases: TGTGCCAGCAGTGAAGGTTTCGGAGAAGCGGGGGGAGCTTTCTTT. The full variable domain, with the rest looked up from reference TRBV2 and TRBJ1-1, is EPEVTQTPSHQVTQMGQEVILRCVPISNHLYFYWYRQILGQKVEFLVSFYNNEISEKSEIFDDQFSVERPDGSNFTLKIRSTKLEDSAMYFCASSEGFGEAGGAFFGQGTRLTVV.